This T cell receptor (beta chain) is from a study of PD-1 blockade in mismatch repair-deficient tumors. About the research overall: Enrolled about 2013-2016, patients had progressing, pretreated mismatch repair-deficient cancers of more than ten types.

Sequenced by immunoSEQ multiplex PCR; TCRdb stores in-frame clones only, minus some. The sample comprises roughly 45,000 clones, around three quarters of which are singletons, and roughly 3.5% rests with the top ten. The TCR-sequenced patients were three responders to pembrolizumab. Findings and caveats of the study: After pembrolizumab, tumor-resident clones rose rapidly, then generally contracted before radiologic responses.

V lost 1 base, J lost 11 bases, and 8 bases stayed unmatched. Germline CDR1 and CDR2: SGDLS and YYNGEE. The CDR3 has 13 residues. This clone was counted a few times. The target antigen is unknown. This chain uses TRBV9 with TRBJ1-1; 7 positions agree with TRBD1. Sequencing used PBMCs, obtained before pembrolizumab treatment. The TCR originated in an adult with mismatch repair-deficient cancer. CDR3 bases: TGTGCCAGCAGCGTAAGGGGGCAGGGGGAGGCTTTCTTT. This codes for CASSVRGQGEAFF. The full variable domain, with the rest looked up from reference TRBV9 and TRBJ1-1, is DSGVTQTPKHLITATGQRVTLRCSPRSGDLSVYWYQQSLDQGLQFLIQYYNGEERAKGNILERFSAQQFPDLHSELNLSSLELGDSALYFCASSVRGQGEAFFGQGTRLTVV.